Included here is one TCR beta chain sequence, with context. The sample originates from a study of shared clonotypes between healthy human individuals. After removal of 6 bases from V and 0 bases from J, the junction contained 11 bases not matched to a gene. The CDR3 runs 16 residues. Germline V gene data show CDR1 as MNHEY and CDR2 as SMNVEV (reference sequence). Using immunoSEQ multiplex PCR, the repertoire was profiled, and TCRdb retains in-frame clones only, with some absent. The sample has roughly 2.1 million clones, about 93% seen once. Selected positively for CCR7 and CD45RO-negative, naive CD8 cells excluded terminally differentiated effector memory CD45RA+ cells.

Input material: naive CD8+ T cells from PBMCs. The source is a young man in good health. Some clones in this sample may be carry-over from other donors' samples. The chain carries TRBV27 and TRBJ2-7, with 7 bases lining up with TRBD2. The DNA for the CDR3 is TGTGCCAGCAGCCCCCTGGGGCGGGAGACCTCCTACGAGCAGTACTTC. Its protein is CASSPLGRETSYEQYF.